This TCR beta chain is from a study of blood T cell repertoires in COVID-19. Background on the study: From T cells, B-cell-depleted T cells, or PBMCs came the material, which was cDNA or gDNA.

In the authors' methods: Reference gene primer amplification gave estimated nucleated cell counts. Clones were read by immunoSEQ multiplex PCR, and TCRdb kept only the in-frame ones, dropping some. Clone size and the V and J calls come from that table; the DNA yielded D and trimming. The sample carries about 210,000 clones, 80% to 90% recorded once. The cohort comprised adults aged about 18 to 89 years residing in approximately 25 US areas. Two negative PCRs, clearance, or symptom resolution were required of recovered Cohort 3 donors. Per germline, CDR1 SGHVS and CDR2 FNYEAQ. CDR3 length: 19 residues. The V and J ends lost 0 bases and 7 bases respectively, with 25 bases between them.

The specimen was PBMCs or T cells enriched from blood (not recorded which). The chain combines TRBV7-6 with TRBJ1-3, with D perhaps matching TRBD1 (5 bases). The origin of this receptor is a woman aged 18-29 years who had recovered from COVID-19. The CDR3 loop reads CASSLADNRDFGWSNTIYF. In DNA form, the CDR3 reads TGTGCCAGCAGCTTAGCGGATAACCGGGACTTCGGCTGGAGTAACACCATATATTTT.